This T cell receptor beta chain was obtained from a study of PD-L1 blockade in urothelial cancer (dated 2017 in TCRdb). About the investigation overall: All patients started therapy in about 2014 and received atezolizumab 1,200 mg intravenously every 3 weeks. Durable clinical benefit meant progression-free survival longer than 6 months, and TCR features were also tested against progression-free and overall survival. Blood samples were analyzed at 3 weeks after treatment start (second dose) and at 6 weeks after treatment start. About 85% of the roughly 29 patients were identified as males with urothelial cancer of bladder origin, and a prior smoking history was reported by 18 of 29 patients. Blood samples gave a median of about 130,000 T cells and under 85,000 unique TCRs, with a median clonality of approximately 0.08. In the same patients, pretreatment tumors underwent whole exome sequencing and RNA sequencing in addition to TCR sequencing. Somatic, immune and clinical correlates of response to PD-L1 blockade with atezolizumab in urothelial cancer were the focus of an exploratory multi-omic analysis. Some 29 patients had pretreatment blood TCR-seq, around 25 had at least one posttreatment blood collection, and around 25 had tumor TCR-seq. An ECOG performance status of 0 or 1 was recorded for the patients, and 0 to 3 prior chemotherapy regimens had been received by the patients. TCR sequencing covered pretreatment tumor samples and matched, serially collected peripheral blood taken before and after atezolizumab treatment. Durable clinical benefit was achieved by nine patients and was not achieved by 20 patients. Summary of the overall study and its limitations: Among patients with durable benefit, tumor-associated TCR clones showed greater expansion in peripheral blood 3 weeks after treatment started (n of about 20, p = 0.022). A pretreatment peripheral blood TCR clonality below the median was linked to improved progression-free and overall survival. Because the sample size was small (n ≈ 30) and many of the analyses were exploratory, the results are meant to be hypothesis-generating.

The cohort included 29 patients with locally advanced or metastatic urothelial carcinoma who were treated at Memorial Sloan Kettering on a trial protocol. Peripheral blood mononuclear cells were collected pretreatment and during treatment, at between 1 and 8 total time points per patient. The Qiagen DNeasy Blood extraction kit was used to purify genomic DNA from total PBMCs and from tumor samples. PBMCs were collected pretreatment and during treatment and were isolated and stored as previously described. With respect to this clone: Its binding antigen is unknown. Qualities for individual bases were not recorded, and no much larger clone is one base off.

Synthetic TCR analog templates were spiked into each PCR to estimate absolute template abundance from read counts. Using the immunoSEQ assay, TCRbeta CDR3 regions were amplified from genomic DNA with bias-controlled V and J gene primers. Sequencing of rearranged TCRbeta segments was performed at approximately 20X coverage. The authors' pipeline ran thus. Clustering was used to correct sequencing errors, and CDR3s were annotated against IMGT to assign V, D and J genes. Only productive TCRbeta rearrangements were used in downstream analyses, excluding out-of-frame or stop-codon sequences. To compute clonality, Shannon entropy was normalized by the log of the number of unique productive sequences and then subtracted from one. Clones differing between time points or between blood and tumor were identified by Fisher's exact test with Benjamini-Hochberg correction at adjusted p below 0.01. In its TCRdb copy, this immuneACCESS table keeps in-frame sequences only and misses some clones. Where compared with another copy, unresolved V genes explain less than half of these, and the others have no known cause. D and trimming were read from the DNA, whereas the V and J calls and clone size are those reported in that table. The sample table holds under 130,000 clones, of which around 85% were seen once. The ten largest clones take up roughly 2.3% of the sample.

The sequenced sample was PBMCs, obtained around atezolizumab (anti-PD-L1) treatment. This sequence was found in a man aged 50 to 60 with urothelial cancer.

The DNA sequence is given as TGTGCCAGCAGCTCTCAATCCAGGACTAGCTTACTCACAGATACGCAGTATTTT. Its translation is CASSSQSRTSLLTDTQYF. The sequence links TRBV7-3 to TRBJ2-3, with TRBD2 matching 8 junction bases. V loses 4 bases at its end and J loses 2 bases; junction bases beyond the gene matches: 14. Inclusive of the bounding cysteine and phenylalanine, the CDR3 is 18 residues long. The entry retains the CDR3 DNA only, 54 bases that are in frame from base 1. CDR1 and CDR2, looked up from the germline V gene, are SGHTA and FQGTGA.